The sequence of this T cell receptor (beta chain) was determined in a study of CD8+CD57+ T cells in acquired aplastic anemia. Study-level background: Average DNA yield from sorted CD4+ and CD8+ cells was around 3.2 ug. Healthy donors yielded some 11 million CD4+ cell reads on average. Overall study results and limits: The same twenty-nine CD8+ CDR3 sequences occurred in patients and in controls.

As to this clonotype: Its antigen is as yet unknown.

For CDR3 and TCR beta VDJ profiling, genomic DNA was the template used. TCRdb re-called the reads with MiXCR, one entry per CDR3 protein. The repertoire includes roughly 170,000 distinct CDR3 sequences, just under 65% of them detected once, and about 50% sits in the top ten. The V and J ends lost 6 bases and 6 bases respectively, with 18 bases between them. Germline CDR1 is SGHVS and CDR2 is FQNEAQ. This CDR3 spans 14 amino acids. The sample was sorted CD4+, CD8+, or CD8+CD57+ T cells (not recorded which) from PBMCs. The sequence was obtained from a human donor in good health. V is TRBV7-8 and J is TRBJ2-7; D is possibly TRBD1 (6 bases). DNA for the CDR3: TGTGCCAGCAGAAGGCAGGGGATTGTTGGCGAGCAGTACTTC. Amino acids: CASRRQGIVGEQYF.